Following are 20 T cell receptor beta chains from one sample sequenced in a study of post-analysis software for immune sequencing data. The TCR beta cDNA libraries contained unique molecular identifiers. TCRdb ran MiXCR on the PCR reads and lists one entry per CDR3 protein. The table records about 160,000 distinct CDR3 sequences, 36% of them present only once. The material sequenced was blood, taken after autologous hematopoietic stem cell transplantation. Source of these receptors: a girl between 10 and 17 years old with multiple sclerosis.

The chain recombines TRBV6-2 or TRBV6-3 with TRBJ2-7, with 12 bases identical to TRBD2. J lost 3 bases, V lost 2 bases, and 8 bases had no gene match. Germline assignment: CDR1 MNHEY and CDR2 SVGEGT. The CDR3 covers 17 residues. CDR3 residues: CASSYAAKTSGSYEQYF. The DNA for the CDR3 is TGTGCCAGCAGTTACGCTGCGAAGACTAGCGGGAGCTACGAGCAGTACTTC.

This chain links TRBV20-1 with TRBJ2-3; D is possibly TRBD1 (6 bases). Trimming shortened V by 5 bases and J by 0 bases, and 15 bases separated the two germline ends. The CDR3 runs to 15 residues. CDR1 is DFQATT and CDR2 is SNEGSKA in the germline V gene (reference sequence). The CDR3 loop is CSALHLRGSTDTQYF. In nucleotides, the CDR3 is TGCAGTGCTCTCCACCTGAGGGGGAGCACAGATACGCAGTATTTT.

The chain combines TRBV28 with TRBJ1-2, with a possible D match to TRBD1 (5 bases). Looked up from germline, CDR1 is MDHEN and CDR2 is SYDVKM. The CDR3 is 17 amino acids. V was clipped by 5 bases and J by 2 bases, with 21 bases between them. For the CDR3, the DNA is TGTGCCAGCAGTGTGGAGCGCTGGAGGGGCCTCAACTATGGCTACACCTTC. Residues: CASSVERWRGLNYGYTF.

This clonotype was observed once. An end of the junction does not agree with germline; a read error may underlie this. The rearrangement uses TRBV29-1 and TRBJ2-1; 10 bases are shared with TRBD2. Germline assignment: CDR1 SQVTM and CDR2 ANQGSEA. CDR3 length: 14 residues. The CDR3 DNA reads TGCAGCGTGGGACTAGCGCTTTCCTACAATGAGCGGTTCTTC. Translating gives CSVGLALSYNERFF.

V usage is TRBV12-3 or TRBV12-4 and J usage is TRBJ1-1; D is ambiguous. V dropped 5 bases and J dropped 7 bases, with 8 bases sitting between them. This CDR3 spans 11 amino acids. As DNA, the CDR3 is TGTGCCAGCAGTCACAAAGTTGAAGCTTTCTTT. This sequence encodes CASSHKVEAFF.

A few counts support this clonotype. The gene calls are TRBV20-1 and TRBJ2-5; TRBD2 matches 9 bases. The J call may not be correct, given that the DNA end is closer to TRBJ2-7. Germline values: CDR1 DFQATT, CDR2 SNEGSKA (reference sequence). The length of the CDR3 is 16 residues. For the CDR3, the DNA is TGCAGTGCTATGGGAGGGTGGGGTAGCGGGAGCTACGAGCAGTACTTC. Translation: CSAMGGWGSGSYEQYF.

This clonotype turned up a few times. The rearrangement joins TRBV7-9 to TRBJ2-7, with D tentatively TRBD1 (7 bases). The V end was cut by 5 bases, the J end by 4 bases, with 21 bases between. This CDR3 spans 16 amino acids. From germline, CDR1 is SEHNR and CDR2 FQNEAQ (reference sequence). The DNA for the CDR3 is TGTGCCAGCAGCCCGGGGGACAGAGGGATTAGGTACGAGCAGTACTTC. Amino acid sequence: CASSPGDRGIRYEQYF.

This clonotype turned up a few times. The chain joins TRBV20-1 to TRBJ2-7; 9 nucleotides align to TRBD2. CDR1 is DFQATT, CDR2 SNEGSKA, per germline (reference sequence). The CDR3 extends over 17 amino acids. The J segment lost 6 bases and the V segment lost 0 bases, leaving 15 bases of the junction unmatched. The CDR3 reads CSARDRMRSGGRSEQYF. Written as DNA, the CDR3 is TGCAGTGCTAGAGACCGTATGAGGAGCGGGGGGCGGAGCGAGCAGTACTTC.

The chain is built from TRBV20-1 and TRBJ2-7; 9 bases agree with TRBD2. With 5 bases clipped from V and 5 bases from J, the junction kept 10 bases outside the gene matches. The CDR3 contains 14 residues. In germline, CDR1 is DFQATT, CDR2 SNEGSKA (reference sequence). The CDR3 DNA reads TGCAGTGCTCCCCCCGGGACTAGCTTCAACGAGCAGTACTTC. The encoded protein is CSAPPGTSFNEQYF.

This chain links TRBV3-1 with TRBJ2-5; a possible D gene is TRBD1 (5 bases). The end of the DNA aligns better with TRBJ2-7, so the J call may be wrong. Germline lookup yields CDR1 LGHDT and CDR2 YNNKEL (reference sequence). The CDR3 is 14 residues long. This CDR3 reads CASSAQVGPYEQYF. The DNA of the CDR3 is TGTGCCAGCAGCGCACAGGTCGGGCCCTACGAGCAGTACTTC.

The chain uses TRBV6-1 and TRBJ1-2; D uncertain. The CDR3 has 14 residues. The V end lost 4 bases, the J end lost 0 bases, and 9 bases lay between the germline ends. The germline V gene encodes CDR1 MNHNS and CDR2 SASEGT. The CDR3 DNA reads TGTGCCAGCAGTGTCTCTACAGCTAACTATGGCTACACCTTC. This gives the protein CASSVSTANYGYTF.

This clonotype was seen a few times. Written as DNA, the CDR3 is TGTGCCAGCAGCTTAACGGGCGCGAGACTACAAGAGACCCAGTACTTC. Amino acids: CASSLTGARLQETQYF. V is TRBV7-3 and J is TRBJ2-5; D might be TRBD2 (5 bases). V lost 0 bases and J 2 bases, leaving 13 bases between the germline ends. The CDR3 runs 16 residues. Germline V CDR1 and CDR2: SGHTA, FQGTGA.

The rearrangement links TRBV27 to TRBJ2-1, with unresolved D. The germline CDR1 and CDR2 sequences are MNHEY and SMNVEV (reference sequence). The CDR3 consists of 15 residues. V was cut by 8 bases and J by 2 bases, with 16 bases left in between. CDR3 region: CASSLGLSAYNEQFF. For the CDR3, the DNA is TGTGCCAGCTCCCTCGGGCTCTCTGCCTACAATGAGCAGTTCTTC.

V gene TRBV4-3 combines with J gene TRBJ2-7; TRBD1 agrees at 8 bases. TRBJ2-5 matches the DNA end more closely, so the J call is doubtful. The CDR3 runs 17 residues. Germline V gene lookup returns CDR1 LGHNA and CDR2 YSLEER. The CDR3 loop is CASSQGDGGQEDRTQYF. In DNA form, the CDR3 reads TGCGCCAGCAGCCAAGGCGACGGGGGACAGGAAGACCGGACCCAGTACTTC.

The J gene is TRBJ2-7, the V gene TRBV6-2 or TRBV6-3; the match to TRBD2 covers 10 bases. The length of the CDR3 is 17 residues. Per the germline V gene, CDR1 is MNHEY and CDR2 is SVGEGT. Trimming at V came to 7 bases and at J to 0 bases, leaving 12 bases not matched to a gene. CDR3 region: CASTSQTGTSVSYEQYF. The CDR3 region has the DNA TGTGCCAGCACCAGCCAAACCGGGACTAGCGTCTCCTACGAGCAGTACTTC.

This clonotype has only a few counts. The CDR3 here is CASSVGTSKREQFF. In nucleotides, the CDR3 is TGTGCCAGCAGCGTAGGGACTAGCAAGCGTGAGCAGTTCTTC. The gene calls are TRBV9 and TRBJ2-1, with 8 positions matching TRBD2. J lost 9 bases, V lost 0 bases, and 5 bases had no gene match. Germline lookup yields CDR1 SGDLS and CDR2 YYNGEE. CDR3 length: 14 residues.

This chain links TRBV4-3 with TRBJ2-1; TRBD2 matches 10 bases. Germline V CDR1 and CDR2: LGHNA, YSLEER. The ends lost 0 bases at V and 5 bases at J; junction bases unmatched: 4. The CDR3 runs 16 residues. The CDR3 sequence is CASSQDPLAGDNEQFF. The CDR3 nucleotides are TGCGCCAGCAGCCAAGATCCGCTAGCGGGGGACAATGAGCAGTTCTTC.

The genes are TRBV28 and TRBJ2-7; D perhaps matches TRBD2 (5 bases). The CDR3 is made up of 14 amino acids. The V gene lost 0 bases and the J gene lost 2 bases, with 8 bases spanning the gap. Germline V gives CDR1 MDHEN, CDR2 SYDVKM. The CDR3 region is CASSLCVTTYEQYF. For the CDR3, the DNA is TGTGCCAGCAGTTTATGCGTGACTACCTACGAGCAGTACTTC.

This chain connects TRBV15 to TRBJ2-1, with 12 bases aligning to TRBD2. This CDR3 region has 16 residues. The germline V gene has CDR1 LNHNV and CDR2 YYDKDF (reference sequence). V gave up 8 bases and J gave up 1 base; unmatched junction bases: 6. Here the CDR3 reads CATSASGRGSYNEQFF. The DNA for the CDR3 is TGTGCCACCTCCGCTAGCGGGAGGGGGTCCTACAATGAGCAGTTCTTC.

This clonotype came up a few times. The chain is built from TRBV5-1 and TRBJ2-1; 14 bases map to TRBD2. CDR1 is SGHRS and CDR2 is YFSETQ in the germline V gene. The CDR3 extends over 16 amino acids. The V and J ends lost 3 bases and 4 bases, in that order; junction bases with no gene match: 3. CDR3 protein: CASSSGLAGAYNEQFF. The CDR3 coding sequence is TGCGCCAGCAGCTCGGGACTAGCGGGAGCGTACAATGAGCAGTTCTTC.